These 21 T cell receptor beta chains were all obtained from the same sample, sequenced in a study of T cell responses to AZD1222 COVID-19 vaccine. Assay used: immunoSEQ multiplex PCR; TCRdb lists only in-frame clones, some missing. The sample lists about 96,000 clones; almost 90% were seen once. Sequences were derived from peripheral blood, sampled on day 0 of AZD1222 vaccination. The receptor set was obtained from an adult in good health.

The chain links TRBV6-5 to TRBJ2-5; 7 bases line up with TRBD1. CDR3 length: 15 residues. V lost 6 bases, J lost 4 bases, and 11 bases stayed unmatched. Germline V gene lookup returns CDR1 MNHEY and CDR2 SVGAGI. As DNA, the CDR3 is TGTGCCAGCAGAAACAGGGGATTGGGGCCAGAGACCCAGTACTTC. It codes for CASRNRGLGPETQYF.

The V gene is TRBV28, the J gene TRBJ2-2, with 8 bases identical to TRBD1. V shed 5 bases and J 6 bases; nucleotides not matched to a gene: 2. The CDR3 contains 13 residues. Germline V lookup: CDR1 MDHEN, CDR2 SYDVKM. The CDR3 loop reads CASSPQGAGELFF. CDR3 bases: TGTGCCAGCAGTCCACAGGGGGCCGGGGAGCTGTTTTTT.

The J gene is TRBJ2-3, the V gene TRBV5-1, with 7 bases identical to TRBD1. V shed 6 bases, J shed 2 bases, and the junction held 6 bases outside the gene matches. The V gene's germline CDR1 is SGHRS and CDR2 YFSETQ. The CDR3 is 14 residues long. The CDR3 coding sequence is TGCGCCAGCACACCAGACAGGGTCACAGATACGCAGTATTTT. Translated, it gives CASTPDRVTDTQYF.

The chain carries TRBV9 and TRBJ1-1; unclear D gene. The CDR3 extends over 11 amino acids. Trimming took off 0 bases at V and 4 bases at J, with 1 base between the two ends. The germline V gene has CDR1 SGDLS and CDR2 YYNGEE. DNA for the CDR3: TGTGCCAGCAGCGTAGTCACTGAAGCTTTCTTT. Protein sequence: CASSVVTEAFF.

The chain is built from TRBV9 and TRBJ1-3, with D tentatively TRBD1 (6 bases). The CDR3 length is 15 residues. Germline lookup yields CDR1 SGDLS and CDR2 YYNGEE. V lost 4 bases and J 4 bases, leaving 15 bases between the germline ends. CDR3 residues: CASSITEGGGNTIYF. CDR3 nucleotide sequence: TGTGCCAGCAGCATCACCGAGGGGGGCGGAAACACCATATATTTT.

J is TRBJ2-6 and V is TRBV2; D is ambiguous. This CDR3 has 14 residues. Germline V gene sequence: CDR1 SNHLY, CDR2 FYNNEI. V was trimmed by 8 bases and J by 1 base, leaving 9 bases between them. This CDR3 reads CASREDSGANVLTF. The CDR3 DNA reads TGTGCCAGCCGAGAAGATTCTGGGGCCAACGTCCTGACTTTC.

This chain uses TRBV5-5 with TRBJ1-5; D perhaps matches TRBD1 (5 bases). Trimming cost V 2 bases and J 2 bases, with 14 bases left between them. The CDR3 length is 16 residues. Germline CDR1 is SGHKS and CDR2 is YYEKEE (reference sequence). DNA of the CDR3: TGTGCCAGCAGCTTAGGGACTCTTCTCCGCAATCAGCCCCAGCATTTT. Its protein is CASSLGTLLRNQPQHF.

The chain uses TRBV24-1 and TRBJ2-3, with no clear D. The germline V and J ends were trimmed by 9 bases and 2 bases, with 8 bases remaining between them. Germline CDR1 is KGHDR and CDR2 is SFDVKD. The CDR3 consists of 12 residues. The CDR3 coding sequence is TGTGCCACCGGAAACACCACAGATACGCAGTATTTT. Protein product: CATGNTTDTQYF.

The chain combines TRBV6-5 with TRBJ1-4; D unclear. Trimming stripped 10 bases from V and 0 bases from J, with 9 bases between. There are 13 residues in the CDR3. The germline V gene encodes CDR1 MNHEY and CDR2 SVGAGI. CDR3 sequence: CATTAATNEKLFF. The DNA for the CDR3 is TGTGCCACCACGGCGGCAACTAATGAAAAACTGTTTTTT.

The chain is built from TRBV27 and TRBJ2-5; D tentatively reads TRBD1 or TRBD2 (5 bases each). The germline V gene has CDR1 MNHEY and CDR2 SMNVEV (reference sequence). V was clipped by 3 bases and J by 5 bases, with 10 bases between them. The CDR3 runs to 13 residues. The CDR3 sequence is CASSFRDGETQYF. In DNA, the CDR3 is TGTGCCAGCAGTTTCCGGGACGGGGAGACCCAGTACTTC.

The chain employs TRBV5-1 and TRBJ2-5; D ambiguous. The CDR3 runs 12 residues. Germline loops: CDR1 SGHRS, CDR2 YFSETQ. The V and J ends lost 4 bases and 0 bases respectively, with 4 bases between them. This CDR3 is CASSEYQETQYF. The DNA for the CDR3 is TGCGCCAGCAGCGAGTACCAAGAGACCCAGTACTTC.

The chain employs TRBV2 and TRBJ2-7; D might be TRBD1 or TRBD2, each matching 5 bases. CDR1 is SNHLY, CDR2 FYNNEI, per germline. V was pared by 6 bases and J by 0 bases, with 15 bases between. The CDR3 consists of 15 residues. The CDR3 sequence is CASRDGWGSSYEQYF. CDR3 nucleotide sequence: TGTGCCAGCAGGGACGGGTGGGGGTCCTCCTACGAGCAGTACTTC.

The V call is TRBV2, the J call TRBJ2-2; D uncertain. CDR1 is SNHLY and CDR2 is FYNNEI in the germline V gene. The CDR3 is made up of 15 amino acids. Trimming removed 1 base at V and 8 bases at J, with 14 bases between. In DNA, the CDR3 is TGTGCCAGCAGTGAAGAGATCGCCTTTACTGGGGAGCTGTTTTTT. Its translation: CASSEEIAFTGELFF. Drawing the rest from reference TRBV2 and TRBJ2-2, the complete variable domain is EPEVTQTPSHQVTQMGQEVILRCVPISNHLYFYWYRQILGQKVEFLVSFYNNEISEKSEIFDDQFSVERPDGSNFTLKIRSTKLEDSAMYFCASSEEIAFTGELFFGEGSRLTVL.

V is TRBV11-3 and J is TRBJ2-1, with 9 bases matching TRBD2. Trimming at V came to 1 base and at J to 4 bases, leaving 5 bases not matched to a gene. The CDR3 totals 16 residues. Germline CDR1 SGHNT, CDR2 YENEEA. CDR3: CASSLVAGVGYNEQFF. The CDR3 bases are TGTGCCAGCAGCTTAGTAGCGGGAGTGGGTTACAATGAGCAGTTCTTC.

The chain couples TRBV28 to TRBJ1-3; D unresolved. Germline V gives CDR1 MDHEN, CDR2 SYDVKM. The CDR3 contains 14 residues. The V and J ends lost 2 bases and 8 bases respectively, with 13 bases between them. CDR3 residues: CASSLIGLSDTIYF. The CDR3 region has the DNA TGTGCCAGCAGTTTAATCGGGCTGTCGGACACCATATATTTT. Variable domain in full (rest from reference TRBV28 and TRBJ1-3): DVKVTQSSRYLVKRTGEKVFLECVQDMDHENMFWYRQDPGLGLRLIYFSYDVKMKEKGDIPEGYSVSREKKERFSLILESASTNQTSMYLCASSLIGLSDTIYFGEGSWLTVV.

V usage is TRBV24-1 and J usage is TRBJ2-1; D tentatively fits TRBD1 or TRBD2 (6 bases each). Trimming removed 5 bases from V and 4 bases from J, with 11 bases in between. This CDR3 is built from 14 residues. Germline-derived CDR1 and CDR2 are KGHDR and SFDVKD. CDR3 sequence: CATSGPGAYNEQFF. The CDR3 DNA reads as TGTGCCACCAGTGGTCCGGGGGCTTACAATGAGCAGTTCTTC.

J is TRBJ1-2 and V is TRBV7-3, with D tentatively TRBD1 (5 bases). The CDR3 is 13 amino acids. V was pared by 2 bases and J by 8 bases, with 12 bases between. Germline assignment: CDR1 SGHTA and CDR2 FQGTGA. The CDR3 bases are TGTGCCAGCAGCTTACAAGGGGCGGACGGCTACACCTTC. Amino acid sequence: CASSLQGADGYTF.

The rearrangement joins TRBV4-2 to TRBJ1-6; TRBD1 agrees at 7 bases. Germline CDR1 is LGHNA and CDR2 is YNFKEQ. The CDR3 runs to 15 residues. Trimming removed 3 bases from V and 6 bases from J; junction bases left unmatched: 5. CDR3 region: CASSQGGQLNSPLHF. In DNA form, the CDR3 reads TGTGCCAGCAGCCAGGGGGGACAGCTTAATTCACCCCTCCACTTT.

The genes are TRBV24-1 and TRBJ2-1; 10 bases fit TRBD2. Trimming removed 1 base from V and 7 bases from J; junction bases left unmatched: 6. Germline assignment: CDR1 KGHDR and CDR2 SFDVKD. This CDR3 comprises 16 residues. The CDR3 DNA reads TGTGCCACCAGTGATTTTTCTAGCGGGAGCATGAATGAGCAGTTCTTC. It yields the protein CATSDFSSGSMNEQFF.

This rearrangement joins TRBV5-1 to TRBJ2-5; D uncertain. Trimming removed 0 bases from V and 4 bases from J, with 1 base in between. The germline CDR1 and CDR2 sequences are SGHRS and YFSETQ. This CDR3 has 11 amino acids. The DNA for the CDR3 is TGCGCCAGCAGCTTGGCAGAGACCCAGTACTTC. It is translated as CASSLAETQYF.

The CDR3 region is CASSQDTGVAGELFF. In DNA, the CDR3 is TGCGCCAGCAGCCAAGACACGGGAGTGGCCGGGGAGCTGTTTTTT. V usage is TRBV4-3 and J usage is TRBJ2-2, with D perhaps TRBD2 (6 bases). Trimming took 0 bases from V and 6 from J, leaving 11 bases between them. CDR3 length: 15 residues. Germline CDR1 and CDR2: LGHNA and YSLEER.